Following are 27 T cell receptor beta chains from one sample sequenced in a study of blood T cell repertoires in COVID-19. This table comes from immunoSEQ multiplex PCR, and its TCRdb copy is limited to in-frame clones, with some not included. Of about 440,000 clones in the sample, around 90% were seen once. Sequenced material: PBMCs or T cells enriched from blood (not recorded which). The origin of the receptors is a woman between 18 and 29 years old with acute COVID-19.

J is TRBJ2-7 and V is TRBV5-1; the D gene is possibly TRBD2 (6 bases). V lost 2 bases and J lost 3, with 21 bases in between. Per germline, CDR1 SGHRS and CDR2 YFSETQ. This CDR3 has 17 amino acids. The CDR3 DNA reads TGCGCCAGCAGCTTTGCTTACGCGGGACGGGAAGACTACGAGCAGTACTTC. It codes for CASSFAYAGREDYEQYF.

This chain links TRBV4-2 with TRBJ2-2; 13 bases map to TRBD2. The germline V gene encodes CDR1 LGHNA and CDR2 YNFKEQ. After removal of 3 bases from V and 6 bases from J, the junction contained 4 bases not matched to a gene. There are 16 residues in the CDR3. The CDR3 spells CASSQGLAGPSGELFF. The DNA for the CDR3 is TGTGCCAGCAGCCAGGGACTAGCGGGACCTTCCGGGGAGCTGTTTTTT.

In its sample, this clone was seen once. This chain connects TRBV7-9 to TRBJ2-1; D is unclear. CDR1 is SEHNR, CDR2 FQNEAQ, per germline (reference sequence). Trimming cost V 2 bases and J 6 bases, with 11 bases left between them. The CDR3 totals 14 residues. In DNA, the CDR3 is TGTGCCAGCAGCTTATCCCTGGGCCCCAATGAGCAGTTCTTC. This sequence encodes CASSLSLGPNEQFF.

This rearrangement joins TRBV6-2 or TRBV6-3 to TRBJ2-1; 9 bases fit TRBD2. The V gene end was trimmed by 5 bases and the J gene end by 3 bases; junction bases not matched to a gene: 5. The germline V gene has CDR1 MNHEY and CDR2 SVGEGT. The CDR3 extends over 15 amino acids. CDR3 coding DNA: TGTGCCAGCAGTACTCTAGCGGGGTACTACAATGAGCAGTTCTTC. As protein: CASSTLAGYYNEQFF.

This clone was detected only once. This rearrangement joins TRBV5-4 to TRBJ1-1; TRBD1 matches 9 bases. Germline V gene sequence: CDR1 SGHNT, CDR2 YYREEE (reference sequence). The CDR3 covers 15 residues. The junction had 4 bases not matched to a gene; V was cut back by 0 bases and J by 4 bases. This CDR3 is CASSLAGQGGTEAFF. For the CDR3, the DNA is TGTGCCAGCAGCTTGGCGGGACAGGGTGGCACTGAAGCTTTCTTT.

This chain uses TRBV18 with TRBJ2-2; D is unclear. The CDR3 spans 14 residues. Germline V gives CDR1 KGHSH, CDR2 LQKENI. Trimming removed 3 bases at V and 4 bases at J, with 9 bases between. DNA of the CDR3: TGTGCCAGCTCACCGCGACAACTCACCGGGGAGCTGTTTTTT. It yields the protein CASSPRQLTGELFF.

V gene TRBV9 combines with J gene TRBJ1-1; the match to TRBD1 covers 9 bases. This CDR3 is built from 16 residues. After removal of 0 bases from V and 4 bases from J, the junction contained 7 bases not matched to a gene. From germline, CDR1 is SGDLS and CDR2 YYNGEE. The CDR3 reads CASSVAFGTGITEAFF. CDR3 DNA: TGTGCCAGCAGCGTAGCTTTCGGGACAGGGATCACTGAAGCTTTCTTT.

The J gene is TRBJ2-3, the V gene TRBV7-2; D might be TRBD2 (6 bases). The CDR3 is made up of 13 amino acids. Trimming took 2 bases from V and 5 from J, leaving 8 bases between them. CDR1 is SGHTA, CDR2 FQGNSA, per germline. The CDR3 sequence is CASSLPGLDTQYF. The CDR3 DNA is TGTGCCAGCAGCTTACCGGGACTAGATACGCAGTATTTT.

The gene calls are TRBV11-2 and TRBJ2-7; the match to TRBD2 covers 11 bases. The CDR3 spans 15 residues. CDR1 SGHAT and CDR2 FQNNGV come from the germline V gene. The V and J ends lost 1 base and 5 bases, in that order; junction bases with no gene match: 4. The CDR3 region has the DNA TGTGCCAGCAGCTTAGGACTAGCGGGACGCAACGAGCAGTACTTC. Amino acids: CASSLGLAGRNEQYF.

The gene calls are TRBV7-9 and TRBJ2-1; 10 positions agree with TRBD1. From germline, CDR1 is SEHNR and CDR2 FQNEAQ (reference sequence). The CDR3 covers 16 residues. J was trimmed by 3 bases and V by 8 bases; bases with no gene match: 10. The CDR3 loop reads CASDLNWDRGYNEQFF. The CDR3 DNA reads TGTGCCAGCGACTTAAACTGGGACAGGGGCTACAATGAGCAGTTCTTC.

The chain is built from TRBV12-5 and TRBJ2-1; D is undetermined. Deletions cut 3 bases from V and 3 bases from J, with 15 bases between. This CDR3 is built from 16 residues. CDR1 and CDR2 from the germline V gene are LGHNT and FRNRAP. Written as DNA, the CDR3 is TGTGCTAGTGGTTTTGGGCTTACAGAGCACTACAATGAGCAGTTCTTC. Translation gives CASGFGLTEHYNEQFF.

The V call is TRBV7-9, the J call TRBJ1-2; TRBD1 might be the D (6 bases). CDR1 is SEHNR and CDR2 is FQNEAQ in the germline V gene (reference sequence). The CDR3 extends over 13 amino acids. Trimming took off 5 bases at V and 4 bases at J, with 11 bases between the two ends. DNA of the CDR3: TGTGCCAGCAGCCGGGACACCACCTATGGCTACACCTTC. The encoded protein is CASSRDTTYGYTF. Supplemented by reference TRBV7-9 and TRBJ1-2, the full variable domain reads DTGVSQNPRHKITKRGQNVTFRCDPISEHNRLYWYRQTLGQGPEFLTYFQNEAQLEKSRLLSDRFSAERPKGSFSTLEIQRTEQGDSAMYLCASSRDTTYGYTFGSGTRLTVV.

The gene calls are TRBV28 and TRBJ2-7; the D gene is possibly TRBD1 (6 bases). The CDR3 has 14 residues. The V end was cut by 7 bases, the J end by 5 bases, with 18 bases between. Germline lookup yields CDR1 MDHEN and CDR2 SYDVKM. DNA of the CDR3: TGTGCCAGCATCCCGTGGAACAGGGACGACGAGCAGTACTTC. This sequence encodes CASIPWNRDDEQYF.

J is TRBJ2-7 and V is TRBV6-5; the D is unclear. V dropped 6 bases and J dropped 5 bases, with 20 bases sitting between them. Germline V gives CDR1 MNHEY, CDR2 SVGAGI. This CDR3 has 15 residues. The CDR3 DNA reads TGTGCCAGCAGCCCACTGACACCCACATGGAACGAGCAGTACTTC. Translating gives CASSPLTPTWNEQYF.

The chain couples TRBV29-1 to TRBJ1-5, with TRBD1 as a possible D gene (6 bases). Trimming took off 4 bases at V and 5 bases at J, with 12 bases between the two ends. The CDR3 consists of 13 residues. Germline CDR1 and CDR2: SQVTM and ANQGSEA. The CDR3 region has the DNA TGCAGCGTTGGGGGGGGCACGGATCAGCCCCAGCATTTT. Translating gives CSVGGGTDQPQHF.

The rearrangement links TRBV12-3 or TRBV12-4 to TRBJ1-4; D is unresolved. The V end lost 6 bases, the J end lost 5 bases, and 7 bases lay between the germline ends. CDR3 length equals 12 residues. The CDR3 DNA sequence: TGTGCCAGCAGGGGCCTGAATGAAAAACTGTTTTTT. Translation: CASRGLNEKLFF.

J is TRBJ1-4 and V is TRBV28, with D unclear. Germline CDR1 and CDR2: MDHEN and SYDVKM. The CDR3 is 14 residues long. Trimming cost V 1 base and J 4 bases, with 7 bases left between them. CDR3 coding DNA: TGTGCCAGCAGTTTATTGGAGAGTAATGAAAAACTGTTTTTT. Protein product: CASSLLESNEKLFF.

J is TRBJ2-2 and V is TRBV27, with D uncertain. Per germline, CDR1 MNHEY and CDR2 SMNVEV (reference sequence). The V and J ends lost 2 bases and 5 bases respectively, with 9 bases between them. CDR3 length equals 14 residues. CDR3 in DNA: TGTGCCAGCAGTTTACTTGCGAGGACCGGGGAGCTGTTTTTT. Translating it yields CASSLLARTGELFF.

V is TRBV28 and J is TRBJ1-5; 7 nucleotides line up with TRBD1. The V gene's germline CDR1 is MDHEN and CDR2 SYDVKM. V lost 5 bases to trimming and J lost 4 bases; unmatched junction nucleotides: 8. The CDR3 length is 15 residues. CDR3 in DNA: TGTGCCAGCAGTCCTGCGGCAGGGGGTAATCAGCCCCAGCATTTT. Its translation: CASSPAAGGNQPQHF.

This clone has only one observation. V is TRBV30 and J is TRBJ2-3; TRBD2 matches 11 bases. This CDR3 region has 14 residues. CDR1 is GTSNPN, CDR2 SVGIG, per germline (reference sequence). J lost 6 bases, V lost 3 bases, and 5 bases had no gene match. The CDR3 spells CAWSATSGSDTQYF. Written as DNA, the CDR3 is TGTGCCTGGAGCGCCACTAGCGGGAGTGATACGCAGTATTTT.

As DNA, the CDR3 is TGTGCCAGTAGTTTCGAGCAGGTTATCAATCAGCCCCAGCATTTT. Translated, it gives CASSFEQVINQPQHF. V and J are TRBV19 and TRBJ1-5; D unclear. Per germline, CDR1 LNHDA and CDR2 SQIVND (reference sequence). This CDR3 is built from 15 residues. The ends were cut back, 5 bases at V and 3 bases at J, with 14 bases in the middle. Full variable domain (rest looked up from reference TRBV19 and TRBJ1-5): DGGITQSPKYLFRKEGQNVTLSCEQNLNHDAMYWYRQDPGQGLRLIYYSQIVNDFQKGDIAEGYSVSREKKESFPLTVTSAQKNPTAFYLCASSFEQVINQPQHFGDGTRLSIL.

This sequence joins TRBV12-3 or TRBV12-4 and TRBJ1-1; D not certain. The CDR3 has 13 amino acids. Trimming pared 2 bases from V and 7 bases from J, leaving 11 bases between. CDR3 region: CASSLIGGVEAFF. CDR3 bases: TGTGCCAGCAGTTTAATTGGAGGCGTTGAAGCTTTCTTT.

J is TRBJ1-5 and V is TRBV6-5, with 7 bases fitting TRBD1. V lost 0 bases to trimming and J lost 7 bases; unmatched junction nucleotides: 6. Germline V CDR1 and CDR2: MNHEY, SVGAGI. CDR3 length: 15 amino acids. The CDR3 DNA reads as TGTGCCAGCAGTTACTCCGACAGGGCTGGGCAGCCCCAGCATTTT. Amino acids: CASSYSDRAGQPQHF.

This clone showed up just a few times. The chain couples TRBV7-9 to TRBJ1-5; 11 nucleotides agree with TRBD1. The V and J ends lost 6 bases and 7 bases, in that order; junction bases with no gene match: 5. The CDR3 runs 14 residues. Germline loops: CDR1 SEHNR, CDR2 FQNEAQ (reference sequence). This CDR3 is CASSSGTGGQPQHF. CDR3 coding DNA: TGTGCCAGCAGTTCCGGGACAGGGGGACAGCCCCAGCATTTT.

The rearrangement links TRBV7-2 to TRBJ1-5, with D possibly TRBD1 on 6 matching bases. V gave up 1 base and J gave up 4 bases, with 8 bases separating them. This CDR3 has 14 residues. In germline, CDR1 is SGHTA, CDR2 FQGNSA. CDR3 bases: TGTGCCAGCAGCTTAGACAGGGATAATCAGCCCCAGCATTTT. It encodes CASSLDRDNQPQHF.

The chain has TRBV11-2 and TRBJ2-5, with 8 positions matching TRBD1. From germline, CDR1 is SGHAT and CDR2 FQNNGV. There are 16 residues in the CDR3. Trimming took 3 bases from V and 1 from J; bases not matched to a gene: 7. DNA of the CDR3: TGTGCCAGCAGCTTGACGAGAGGACAGGGCCAAGAGACCCAGTACTTC. Protein: CASSLTRGQGQETQYF.

This chain connects TRBV10-3 to TRBJ1-2; tentative D call: TRBD1 (6 bases). CDR1 and CDR2 from the germline V gene are ENHRY and SYGVKD. This CDR3 spans 12 amino acids. The V end was cut by 4 bases, the J end by 8 bases, with 11 bases between. The CDR3 nucleotides are TGTGCCATCAGTGGAGAGGGGGTCGGCTACACCTTC. Protein product: CAISGEGVGYTF.